This is a list of T cell receptor beta chains from one sample in a study of T cells in Graves' hyperthyroidism and ophthalmopathy. MiXCR, run by TCRdb on the multiplex PCR reads, gives a single entry per CDR3 protein. The table lists approximately 330,000 distinct CDR3 sequences, roughly a fifth of them singletons, with about 50% in the top ten. The sample consisted of blood. The receptor set was obtained from a woman aged 50 to 65 with Graves' hyperthyroidism. Each CDR3 is given with its conserved first and last residue. D genes are given only for firm matches. Part of the rows lack a size; the others show once, few, many or a class for expanded clones.

CASSYQRGGVNEQFF,TGTGCCAGCAGCTACCAGCGGGGGGGCGTCAATGAGCAGTTCTTC,TRBV7-2,TRBD2,-,TRBJ2-1
CASGPLGVFLTGANVLTF,TGTGCCAGCGGACCCCTTGGGGTCTTCTTAACTGGGGCCAACGTCCTGACTTTC,TRBV12-3/TRBV12-4,-,-,TRBJ2-6
CASSSNRLLNEQFF,TGTGCCAGCAGCTCCAACCGACTCCTCAATGAGCAGTTCTTC,TRBV7-9,-,-,TRBJ2-1
CASSPAGGPGTDTQYF,TGCGCCAGCAGCCCCGCGGGAGGGCCCGGCACAGATACGCAGTATTTT,TRBV5-1,TRBD2,few,TRBJ2-3
CASTSWDRTKQFF,TGTGCCAGTACCTCATGGGACAGAACTAAGCAGTTCTTC,TRBV19,TRBD1,-,TRBJ2-1
CSATPFARTRETQYF,TGCAGTGCTACCCCGTTTGCTAGGACCCGGGAGACCCAGTACTTC,TRBV20-1,-,-,TRBJ2-5
CAISIDSYEQYF,TGTGCCATCAGTATCGACAGTTACGAGCAGTACTTC,TRBV10-3,-,many,TRBJ2-7
CASSGLGGFHEQFF,TGTGCCAGCAGCGGACTAGGGGGATTCCATGAGCAGTTCTTC,TRBV6-1,-,-,TRBJ2-1
CASSPGLAVQNTGELFF,TGTGCCAGCAGCCCGGGACTAGCGGTACAGAACACCGGGGAGCTGTTTTTT,TRBV11-2,TRBD2,-,TRBJ2-2
CSARRGGANTGELFF,TGCAGTGCTAGACGGGGGGGAGCGAACACCGGGGAGCTGTTTTTT,TRBV20-1,TRBD2,-,TRBJ2-2
CASSLLRVVRQGGANVLTF,TGCGCCAGCAGCTTGCTAAGGGTCGTTCGGCAGGGTGGAGCCAACGTCCTGACTTTC,TRBV5-1,-,-,TRBJ2-6
CAWSVKGYGYTF,TGTGCCTGGAGTGTAAAAGGCTATGGCTACACCTTC,TRBV30,-,many,TRBJ1-2
CAWSGGGSNQPQHF,TGTGCCTGGAGTGGGGGGGGTAGCAATCAGCCCCAGCATTTT,TRBV30,-,many,TRBJ1-5
CASSSREGGTNEKLFF,TGTGCCAGCAGTTCGCGTGAGGGGGGGACTAATGAAAAACTGTTTTTT,TRBV28,-,few,TRBJ1-4
CASSYGDGLYGYTF,TGTGCCAGCAGTTACGGGGACGGCCTCTATGGCTACACCTTC,TRBV6-6,-,many,TRBJ1-2
CASSLPLGQRETEAFF,TGTGCCAGCAGCTTACCTCTGGGGCAGAGGGAGACTGAAGCTTTCTTT,TRBV7-2,-,-,TRBJ1-1
CASSQVVVAGVREQFF,TGCGCCAGCAGCCAAGTCGTAGTAGCGGGAGTTCGTGAGCAGTTCTTC,TRBV4-1,TRBD2,-,TRBJ2-1
CASSLAGVEQFF,TGTGCCAGCAGCTTAGCGGGAGTGGAGCAGTTCTTC,TRBV11-2,-,many,TRBJ2-1
CASSQRSGHPSGNTIYF,TGTGCCAGCAGCCAAAGGAGCGGACACCCCTCTGGAAACACCATATATTTT,TRBV11-1,-,many,TRBJ1-3
CASSLRGGRGEETQYF,TGTGCCAGCAGCTTGAGGGGCGGGAGGGGGGAGGAGACCCAGTACTTC,TRBV11-2,TRBD2,-,TRBJ2-5
CSARSPLGLNQETQYF,TGCAGTGCTAGATCCCCCCTAGGGCTCAACCAAGAGACCCAGTACTTC,TRBV20-1,-,-,TRBJ2-5
CASSLAHGKPYEQYF,TGTGCCAGCAGCTTAGCCCACGGGAAGCCCTACGAGCAGTACTTC,TRBV9,-,-,TRBJ2-7
CAWSVGTGVYGYTF,TGTGCCTGGAGTGTAGGGACAGGGGTCTATGGCTACACCTTC,TRBV30,TRBD1,many,TRBJ1-2
CASRGGRGPTDTQYF,TGTGCCAGCAGAGGGGGGAGGGGGCCCACAGATACGCAGTATTTT,TRBV12-3/TRBV12-4,-,-,TRBJ2-3
CASSLGRGGPQTQYF,TGTGCCAGCAGCTTGGGGCGGGGGGGCCCACAGACCCAGTACTTC,TRBV5-4,TRBD2,-,TRBJ2-5
CASSRKPLGGRNEQYF,TGTGCCAGCAGCCGCAAGCCCCTCGGGGGGAGGAACGAGCAGTACTTC,TRBV3-1,TRBD2,few,TRBJ2-7
CASSSGLAGGRETQYF,TGTGCCAGCAGCTCGGGACTAGCGGGGGGGCGGGAGACCCAGTACTTC,TRBV5-5,TRBD2,-,TRBJ2-5
CASSQGLFPDGYTF,TGTGCCAGCAGCCAGGGACTATTCCCGGATGGCTACACCTTC,TRBV3-1,-,many,TRBJ1-2
CASSLRGGTYNEQFF,TGCGCCAGCAGCTTGAGAGGGGGCACCTACAATGAGCAGTTCTTC,TRBV5-1,TRBD1,many,TRBJ2-1
CASSPTSLGETQYF,TGTGCCAGCTCACCCACATCTCTAGGGGAGACCCAGTACTTC,TRBV9,-,-,TRBJ2-5
CATSRDYRLAGGVSYEQYF,TGTGCCACCAGCAGAGATTACCGACTAGCGGGAGGGGTCTCATACGAGCAGTACTTC,TRBV15,TRBD2,-,TRBJ2-7
CASNILGAGGLLETQYF,TGTGCCAGCAACATCCTGGGGGCGGGGGGGTTGTTGGAGACCCAGTACTTC,TRBV12-3/TRBV12-4,TRBD2,many,TRBJ2-5
CASSRQEDTQYF,TGTGCCAGCAGCCGACAAGAGGATACGCAGTATTTT,TRBV3-1,-,few,TRBJ2-3
CASSPGLAGGYQETQYF,TGTGCCAGCAGTCCGGGACTAGCGGGAGGGTACCAAGAGACCCAGTACTTC,TRBV28,TRBD2,many,TRBJ2-5
CAWILPINILRPYGYTF,TGTGCCTGGATCTTACCTATCAACATTTTGCGCCCCTATGGCTACACCTTC,TRBV30,-,many,TRBJ1-2
CSALPGQGGEKLFF,TGCAGTGCTCTTCCGGGACAGGGAGGTGAAAAACTGTTTTTT,TRBV20-1,TRBD1,-,TRBJ1-4
CASSATGGLNEKLFF,TGTGCCAGCAGCGCGACAGGGGGCCTGAATGAAAAACTGTTTTTT,TRBV7-9,TRBD1,few,TRBJ1-4
CSARVRVPDTQYF,TGCAGTGCTAGAGTTCGAGTCCCAGATACGCAGTATTTT,TRBV20-1,-,many,TRBJ2-3
CASSGRSSYNEQFF,TGCGCCAGCAGCGGTAGGAGCTCCTACAATGAGCAGTTCTTC,TRBV5-1,-,-,TRBJ2-1
CASSLTTGPGQPQHF,TGTGCCAGCAGCTTGACGACAGGCCCTGGCCAGCCCCAGCATTTT,TRBV2,-,-,TRBJ1-5
CASSFPETGSEEYEQYF,TGTGCCAGCAGTTTCCCAGAGACAGGCTCCGAGGAATACGAGCAGTACTTC,TRBV27,-,many,TRBJ2-7
CASSLARTGGISPLHF,TGTGCCAGCAGCTTAGCCCGGACAGGGGGAATTTCACCCCTCCACTTT,TRBV7-2,TRBD1,-,TRBJ1-6
CASSHRTSGAGEQYF,TGTGCCAGCAGCCACCGGACTAGCGGGGCCGGGGAGCAGTACTTC,TRBV3-1,TRBD2,many,TRBJ2-7
CASRDGRGTLRQQYF,TGTGCCAGCAGAGACGGCAGGGGAACCCTACGACAGCAGTACTTC,TRBV12-3/TRBV12-4,-,many,TRBJ2-7
CASKPGLGTDTQYF,TGTGCCAGCAAGCCGGGACTAGGCACAGATACGCAGTATTTT,TRBV2,TRBD2,many,TRBJ2-3